Below, 7 T cell receptor beta chains from the same sample are listed, as sequenced in a study of blood T cell repertoires in COVID-19. Clones were sequenced by immunoSEQ multiplex PCR, and TCRdb holds only the in-frame ones, with some missing. Counted here are a few hundred thousand clones, roughly 85% occurring once; the ten biggest clones make up less than 6%. Material for sequencing was PBMCs or T cells enriched from blood (not recorded which). The receptors shown here come from a young woman who had recovered from COVID-19.

This sequence joins TRBV5-1 and TRBJ1-3; D gene ambiguous. Germline V lookup: CDR1 SGHRS, CDR2 YFSETQ. This CDR3 has 14 amino acids. Trimming took 1 base from V and 1 from J, leaving 6 bases between them. The CDR3 reads CASSLSDSGNTIYF. CDR3 in DNA: TGCGCCAGCAGCTTGAGCGATTCTGGAAACACCATATATTTT.

The chain uses TRBV18 and TRBJ1-3, with D maybe TRBD1 (6 bases). The germline CDR1 and CDR2 sequences are KGHSH and LQKENI. V was trimmed by 2 bases and J by 0 bases, leaving 14 bases between them. The CDR3 runs 17 residues. CDR3 nucleotide sequence: TGTGCCAGCTCACCATTTGCGGGGGGCCCCTCTGGAAACACCATATATTTT. This codes for CASSPFAGGPSGNTIYF.

The chain recombines TRBV30 with TRBJ1-2; D gene uncertain. Between the trimmed V and J ends, which lost 0 bases and 5 bases, there was a span of 4 bases. The length of the CDR3 is 11 residues. Germline assignment: CDR1 GTSNPN and CDR2 SVGIG (reference sequence). CDR3 sequence reads: CAWSVLYGYTF. CDR3 coding DNA: TGTGCCTGGAGTGTACTGTATGGCTACACCTTC.

The chain combines TRBV4-1 with TRBJ2-3; 14 bases fit TRBD2. Trimming cost V 0 bases and J 4 bases; bases outside gene matches: 9. From germline, CDR1 is MGHRA and CDR2 YSYEKL. The CDR3 consists of 19 residues. The CDR3 protein is CASSQDQGLAGEYPDTQYF. In DNA, the CDR3 is TGCGCCAGCAGCCAAGATCAGGGACTAGCGGGGGAATACCCAGATACGCAGTATTTT.

This chain uses TRBV29-1 with TRBJ1-4; D unclear. Trimming took 3 bases from V and 3 from J, leaving 8 bases between them. CDR3 length equals 13 residues. Germline V gene sequence: CDR1 SQVTM, CDR2 ANQGSEA. The CDR3 protein is CSVDDGANEKLFF. As DNA, the CDR3 is TGCAGCGTTGACGACGGAGCTAATGAAAAACTGTTTTTT.

This chain uses TRBV19 with TRBJ1-2; 8 positions agree with TRBD1. The trim removed 3 bases at V and 4 bases at J, leaving 7 bases unmatched. The CDR3 contains 15 residues. From germline, CDR1 is LNHDA and CDR2 SQIVND (reference sequence). The CDR3 nucleotides are TGTGCCAGTAGTATGCGGGCAGGGGGCCTCTATGGCTACACCTTC. Translated: CASSMRAGGLYGYTF.

This chain joins TRBV5-6 and TRBJ1-4; maybe TRBD1 (5 bases). Germline V gene data show CDR1 as SGHDT and CDR2 as YYEEEE. There are 15 residues in the CDR3. V gave up 1 base and J gave up 6 bases, with 13 bases separating them. CDR3 sequence: CASSLLPGMDEKLFF. CDR3 bases: TGTGCCAGCAGCTTGTTACCAGGGATGGATGAAAAACTGTTTTTT.